The next 23 T cell receptor beta chains were all read from a single sample in a study of shared clonotypes between healthy human individuals. The data were produced by immunoSEQ multiplex PCR, yet TCRdb's version contains in-frame clones alone and is incomplete. The sample lists about a million clones; around 77% were seen once. The sequenced material came from memory CD4+ T cells from PBMCs. As for subset: CD45RA-negative fraction. Receptors originate from a man aged 18 to 30 in good health. Some clones in this sample may be carry-over from other donors' samples.

This CDR3 is CASSFFGFYSPLHF. CDR3 in DNA: TGTGCCAGCAGCTTTTTCGGGTTTTACTCACCCCTCCACTTT. The chain employs TRBV5-4 and TRBJ1-6; D gene unclear. The germline CDR1 and CDR2 sequences are SGHNT and YYREEE (reference sequence). The CDR3 spans 14 residues. V lost 2 bases to trimming and J lost 10 bases, with 13 bases between them. Full variable domain (outside the CDR3, taken from reference TRBV5-4 and TRBJ1-6): ETGVTQSPTHLIKTRGQQVTLRCSSQSGHNTVSWYQQALGQGPQFIFQYYREEENGRGNFPPRFSGLQFPNYSSELNVNALELDDSALYLCASSFFGFYSPLHFGNGTRLTVT.

The CDR3 spells CASSPLGGELFF. In DNA form, the CDR3 reads TGTGCCAGCAGTCCCCTAGGTGGGGAGCTGTTTTTT. This chain connects TRBV6-1 to TRBJ2-2, with unresolved D. V was trimmed by 5 bases and J by 8 bases, leaving 9 bases between them. The CDR3 totals 12 residues. Germline V lookup: CDR1 MNHNS, CDR2 SASEGT.

This clone was seen only a few times. This chain uses TRBV28 with TRBJ1-2; TRBD1 matches 8 bases. The germline V gene has CDR1 MDHEN and CDR2 SYDVKM. The CDR3 has 12 amino acids. With V trimmed by 11 bases and J by 4 bases, 6 bases remained unmatched. The CDR3 protein is CAAGDRGYGYTF. As DNA, the CDR3 is TGTGCCGCCGGAGACAGGGGCTATGGCTACACCTTC.

There are a few counts of this clone. The rearrangement links TRBV29-1 to TRBJ2-1; a weak D match, TRBD2 (6 bases). The CDR3 has 18 residues. Germline V gene sequence: CDR1 SQVTM, CDR2 ANQGSEA. Trimming shortened V by 3 bases and J by 0 bases, and 21 bases separated the two germline ends. CDR3 sequence: CSVELRYSGPSSYNEQFF. The DNA for the CDR3 is TGCAGCGTTGAGCTCCGTTATAGCGGACCAAGCTCCTACAATGAGCAGTTCTTC.

This chain links TRBV19 with TRBJ1-1; TRBD1 matches 7 bases. The CDR3 runs to 13 residues. Germline lookup yields CDR1 LNHDA and CDR2 SQIVND (reference sequence). Trimming at V came to 4 bases and at J to 10 bases, leaving 9 bases not matched to a gene. In nucleotides, the CDR3 is TGTGCCAGTAGTACGGACAGGAAACGTGGAGCTTTCTTT. Translated, it gives CASSTDRKRGAFF.

The CDR3 protein is CASSSTGTGPSYEQYF. The CDR3 nucleotides read TGCGCCAGCAGCTCTACCGGGACAGGGCCTTCCTACGAGCAGTACTTC. The rearrangement uses TRBV5-1 and TRBJ2-7; 9 bases line up with TRBD1. V trimming: 3 bases; J trimming: 1 base; junction bases outside the gene matches: 8. Germline loops: CDR1 SGHRS, CDR2 YFSETQ. The CDR3 has 16 amino acids.

The genes are TRBV10-2 and TRBJ2-7; 7 positions match TRBD1. Germline CDR1 is WSHSY and CDR2 is SAAADI. Unmatched junction bases numbered 6, after V lost 6 bases and J lost 4 bases. CDR3 length: 13 residues. CDR3 sequence reads: CASRGSGGYEQYF. CDR3 in DNA: TGCGCCAGCAGAGGATCAGGGGGATACGAGCAGTACTTC.

This clone was detected many times. The chain recombines TRBV2 with TRBJ1-3; D is unresolved. Trimming removed 4 bases from V and 2 bases from J, with 15 bases in between. The germline V gene encodes CDR1 SNHLY and CDR2 FYNNEI. The CDR3 is made up of 16 amino acids. The CDR3 coding sequence is TGTGCCAGCAGTGCAACACTTACTGAGACTGGAAACACCATATATTTT. It yields the protein CASSATLTETGNTIYF. Supplemented by reference TRBV2 and TRBJ1-3, the full variable domain reads EPEVTQTPSHQVTQMGQEVILRCVPISNHLYFYWYRQILGQKVEFLVSFYNNEISEKSEIFDDQFSVERPDGSNFTLKIRSTKLEDSAMYFCASSATLTETGNTIYFGEGSWLTVV.

The chain's CDR3 is CASSQRTVAGEGDEQFF. Here the CDR3 DNA reads TGCGCCAGCAGCCAGCGGACGGTAGCGGGAGAGGGAGATGAGCAGTTCTTC. The V call is TRBV5-1, the J call TRBJ2-1, with 9 bases lining up with TRBD2. The CDR3 runs to 17 residues. Germline V gives CDR1 SGHRS, CDR2 YFSETQ. The V gene end was trimmed by 4 bases and the J gene end by 8 bases; junction bases not matched to a gene: 16.

The chain uses TRBV4-3 and TRBJ2-2; 10 nucleotides line up with TRBD2. The V and J ends lost 0 bases and 6 bases, in that order; junction bases with no gene match: 13. This CDR3 is built from 19 residues. Germline V CDR1 and CDR2: LGHNA, YSLEER. The CDR3 nucleotides are TGCGCCAGCAGCCAAGATGTCATTCTAGCGGGAGATCAGTCCGGGGAGCTGTTTTTT. This encodes CASSQDVILAGDQSGELFF.

This clone was seen once. The chain combines TRBV7-2 with TRBJ2-1; 9 nucleotides line up with TRBD2. The CDR3 loop spans 15 amino acids. The ends lost 1 base at V and 8 bases at J; junction bases unmatched: 6. Looked up from germline, CDR1 is SGHTA and CDR2 is FQGNSA. CDR3 loop: CASSLVGSGRYEQFF. The CDR3 DNA reads TGTGCCAGCAGCTTAGTCGGTAGCGGGAGATATGAGCAGTTCTTC.

This clone was seen only a few times. The rearrangement joins TRBV19 to TRBJ1-2; tentative D call: TRBD1 (6 bases). From germline, CDR1 is LNHDA and CDR2 SQIVND (reference sequence). The V and J ends lost 6 bases and 2 bases respectively, with 16 bases between them. CDR3 length equals 15 residues. Here the CDR3 DNA reads TGTGCCAGTAGCCCAAACAGGGCCCCCAACTATGGCTACACCTTC. Translated, it gives CASSPNRAPNYGYTF.

For the CDR3, the DNA is TGTGCCACCAGCAGGGAAGAGAATCAGCCCCAGCATTTT. It translates to CATSREENQPQHF. The chain links TRBV15 to TRBJ1-5; D remains ambiguous. V gave up 3 bases and J gave up 4 bases, with 7 bases separating them. The CDR3 covers 13 residues. Germline loops: CDR1 LNHNV, CDR2 YYDKDF (reference sequence).

The chain carries TRBV5-1 and TRBJ1-2; no definite D call. Germline V CDR1 and CDR2: SGHRS, YFSETQ. V was shortened by 0 bases and J by 1 base, with 10 bases between the two germline ends. CDR3 length: 15 amino acids. The CDR3: CASSLDGEVNYGYTF. The CDR3 nucleotides read TGCGCCAGCAGCTTGGATGGGGAAGTTAACTATGGCTACACCTTC. Using reference TRBV5-1 and TRBJ1-2 for the parts outside the CDR3, the full variable domain is KAGVTQTPRYLIKTRGQQVTLSCSPISGHRSVSWYQQTPGQGLQFLFEYFSETQRNKGNFPGRFSGRQFSNSRSEMNVSTLELGDSALYLCASSLDGEVNYGYTFGSGTRLTVV.

V is TRBV7-3 and J is TRBJ2-3, with D perhaps matching TRBD2 (5 bases). The CDR3 totals 13 residues. With 5 bases removed from V and 0 bases from J, the gap between germline ends came to 6 bases. CDR1 and CDR2 (germline): SGHTA, FQGTGA. CDR3 DNA sequence: TGTGCCAGCAGCCGCGGGAGCACAGATACGCAGTATTTT. Translation: CASSRGSTDTQYF. Full variable domain (missing parts from reference TRBV7-3 and TRBJ2-3): GAGVSQTPSNKVTEKGKYVELRCDPISGHTALYWYRQSLGQGPEFLIYFQGTGAADDSGLPNDRFFAVRPEGSVSTLKIQRTERGDSAVYLCASSRGSTDTQYFGPGTRLTVL.

The genes are TRBV12-5 and TRBJ2-3; 7 positions agree with TRBD1. The CDR3 sequence is 13 residues long. CDR1 is LGHNT and CDR2 is FRNRAP in the germline V gene. Germline trimming cut 6 bases from V and 4 bases from J; bases unmatched to any gene: 4. CDR3 coding DNA: TGTGCTAGTGGGACCCAGGGGGCAGATACGCAGTATTTT. This sequence encodes CASGTQGADTQYF.

The chain is built from TRBV4-1 and TRBJ2-1; 7 bases agree with TRBD1. The CDR3 has 13 amino acids. Germline V gene lookup returns CDR1 MGHRA and CDR2 YSYEKL. V shed 3 bases and J 15 bases; nucleotides not matched to a gene: 11. In DNA form, the CDR3 reads TGCGCCAGCAGCCAGGCACTCGAGGGGGCCCTGTTCTTC. It specifies CASSQALEGALFF.

V and J are TRBV4-1 and TRBJ2-7, with 15 bases identical to TRBD2. Trimming took 3 bases from V and 2 from J; bases not matched to a gene: 2. CDR3 length equals 16 residues. Germline V lookup: CDR1 MGHRA, CDR2 YSYEKL. The CDR3 region is CASSHGTSGRTYEQYF. CDR3 nucleotides: TGCGCCAGCAGCCACGGGACTAGCGGGAGGACCTACGAGCAGTACTTC.

The chain has TRBV15 and TRBJ2-7; D is possibly TRBD1 (6 bases). The CDR3 is 17 residues long. Per germline, CDR1 LNHNV and CDR2 YYDKDF (reference sequence). V was cut by 0 bases and J by 1 base, with 16 bases left in between. The CDR3, as DNA: TGTGCCACCAGCAGAGATCCCTTCCGAACAGGGTCCTACGAGCAGTACTTC. Its translation is CATSRDPFRTGSYEQYF. The full variable domain, rest sourced from reference TRBV15 and TRBJ2-7, is DAMVIQNPRYQVTQFGKPVTLSCSQTLNHNVMYWYQQKSSQAPKLLFHYYDKDFNNEADTPDNFQSRRPNTSFCFLDIRSPGLGDTAMYLCATSRDPFRTGSYEQYFGPGTRLTVT.

J is TRBJ2-7 and V is TRBV29-1; D perhaps matches TRBD2 (6 bases). Germline V lookup: CDR1 SQVTM, CDR2 ANQGSEA. The CDR3 totals 10 residues. Trimming took 6 bases from V and 4 from J, leaving 7 bases between them. This CDR3 reads CSVGTYEQYF. CDR3 sequence (DNA): TGCAGCGTAGGGACTTACGAGCAGTACTTC.

This chain links TRBV25-1 with TRBJ1-3; tentatively, D is TRBD1 (5 bases). The V end lost 7 bases, the J end lost 3 bases, and 7 bases lay between the germline ends. The CDR3 loop spans 12 amino acids. Per germline, CDR1 MGHDK and CDR2 SYGVNS. CDR3 residues: CASTGGGNTIYF. The DNA of the CDR3 is TGTGCCAGCACGGGGGGTGGAAACACCATATATTTT.

The chain employs TRBV2 and TRBJ1-1; tentative D call: TRBD1 (6 bases). Germline-derived CDR1 and CDR2 are SNHLY and FYNNEI. The CDR3 has 12 amino acids. V dropped 6 bases and J dropped 11 bases, with 16 bases sitting between them. DNA for the CDR3: TGTGCCAGCAGCGCCTCAGGGGACGTGGCTTTCTTT. Protein: CASSASGDVAFF.

The V call is TRBV27, the J call TRBJ1-2, with 8 positions matching TRBD1. Unmatched junction bases numbered 14, after V lost 5 bases and J lost 6 bases. The CDR3 contains 16 residues. CDR1 and CDR2 from the germline V gene are MNHEY and SMNVEV (reference sequence). The CDR3 DNA sequence: TGTGCCAGCAGTAAAGGACGGCAGGGGGCGCTTAATGGCTACACCTTC. This encodes CASSKGRQGALNGYTF.